This T cell receptor beta chain was documented in a study of regulatory dendritic cells for organ transplantation. Generated by immunoSEQ multiplex PCR, the TCRdb table keeps only in-frame clones and is missing some. Of under 15,000 clones listed, about three fifths were seen once; the top ten hold less than 1.5%. The CDR3 contains 13 residues. V lost 2 bases and J lost 4, with 6 bases in between. Germline assignment: CDR1 SGHTA and CDR2 FQGTGA. This clone has just one count. The target antigen is unknown. Sorted subsets were CFSE-labeled and cultured roughly 5 days with allogeneic dendritic cells. The genes are TRBV7-3 and TRBJ2-1, with D uncertain. The sequence was collected from a human donor in good health. Sequenced material: naive CD8+ T cells from blood cultured with dendritic cells. As to subset: CD45RA+ naive T cells. This chain's CDR3 is CASSLEQYNEQFF. CDR3 nucleotides: TGTGCCAGCAGCTTAGAACAGTACAATGAGCAGTTCTTC.